This paragraph reports one TCR beta chain. This clonotype was detected only a few times. Its antigen is unknown. It has no much larger one-base neighbor in the sample; base qualities were not kept. Ficoll-Paque density gradient centrifugation was the method used to isolate PBMCs. Sequencing was carried out with an Illumina NovaSeq 6000. TCRalpha and TCRbeta cDNA libraries were constructed by 5'RACE with constant-segment primers, with sample barcodes and unique molecular identifiers being introduced. RNA was extracted from every sample with Trizol reagent. Library amplification was performed in two PCR steps, and a second sample barcode and Illumina TruSeq adapters were introduced in the second step. The libraries were sequenced on an Illumina NovaSeq using 2 x 150 bp paired-end reads. The original methods were these. Reads were demultiplexed and collapsed into UMI-guided consensus sequences with migec v1.2.7. Using mixcr v2.1.11, UMI consensuses were aligned to TRA and TRB V and J templates and then assembled into clonotypes. A clonotype was counted as expanded or contracted only if both edgeR and NoisET called the change significant, with noise models trained on biological replicates. For edgeR calls, a false discovery rate-adjusted p below 0.01 and a log2 fold-change threshold of 1 were applied. As an exploratory analysis of dynamics, PCA with hierarchical clustering was applied to max-normalized trajectories of the 1000 most abundant clonotypes. Separately sequenced CD4+ and CD8+ repertoires were used to assign a CD4 or CD8 phenotype to each responding clone. TCRdb's own reprocessing of the public reads used fastp at Q25 and MiXCR and kept productive beta chains. Every entry covers one CDR3 protein and lists the most common genes and DNA from its rows. For this entry, the V and J calls and clone size follow TCRdb and not the study's own pipeline. The sample has about 560,000 distinct CDR3 sequences on record, about 22% of them singletons. The ten largest account for roughly 9.1% of the sample.

Trimming takes 3 bases off V and 2 bases off J; junction bases not matched to a gene: 5. CDR1 and CDR2 are read off the germline V gene as SNHLY and FYNNEI. The CDR3 runs 15 amino acids, cysteine and phenylalanine included. CDR3 DNA only is kept here, 45 bases in frame from base 1. The data are from a study of T-cell memory formation after mild COVID-19 (dated by TCRdb to the early 2020s). About the investigation overall: TCR sequence clusters from the two donors were largely donor specific. T-cell clones expanding and contracting after mild COVID-19 in a couple of donors were tracked by longitudinal TCRalpha and TCRbeta repertoire sequencing. The cohort was made up of two young adult volunteers, one female and one male, who were previously healthy. General conclusions and limits of the study: The detection of some responding clones in pre-infection memory suggests that pre-existing cross-reactive memory T cells joined the SARS-CoV-2 response. Contracting CD4+ clones were located mainly in the CM and EM memory subsets, whereas CD8+ clones were found to be enriched in EMRA. Balanced CD4/CD8 phenotypes were observed for clones contracting from day 15 to 85, whereas a bias towards CD4+ was observed for a second wave of clones expanding from day 15 to 37. Only two mild cases were covered by the study, and larger cohorts that include severe cases with pre-infection samples were considered necessary. Whether the second-wave clones peaking on day 37 were SARS-CoV-2 specific was not confirmed.

The rearranged chain carries TRBV2 and TRBJ2-7; the central 9 bases match TRBD2. Input material: PBMCs or a T cell subset sorted from them (not recorded which). This TCR was sampled from an adult woman who had mild COVID-19 (a few samples of this study predate the infection). The sample titles of this study are shuffled in the database, so cell type and time point are left out; the donor was told from shared clones. The nucleotide sequence reads TGTGCCAGCAGTGACATAGCGGGGGTAACCTACGAGCAGTACTTC. Translated, it gives CASSDIAGVTYEQYF.